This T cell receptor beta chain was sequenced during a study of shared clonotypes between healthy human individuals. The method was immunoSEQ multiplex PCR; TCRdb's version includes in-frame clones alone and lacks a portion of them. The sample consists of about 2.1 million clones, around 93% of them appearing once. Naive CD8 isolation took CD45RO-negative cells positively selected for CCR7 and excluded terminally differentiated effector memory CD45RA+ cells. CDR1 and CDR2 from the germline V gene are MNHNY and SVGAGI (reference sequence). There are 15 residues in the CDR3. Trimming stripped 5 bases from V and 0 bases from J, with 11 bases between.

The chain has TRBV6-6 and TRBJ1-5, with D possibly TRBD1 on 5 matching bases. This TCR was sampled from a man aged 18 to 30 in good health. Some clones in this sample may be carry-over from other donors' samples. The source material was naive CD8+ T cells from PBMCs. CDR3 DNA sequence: TGTGCCAGCAGTGGGACGGAGTATAGCAATCAGCCCCAGCATTTT. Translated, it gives CASSGTEYSNQPQHF.